Described below is a single T cell receptor (beta chain) sequence and its context. No antigen is known for it. Sequenced by immunoSEQ multiplex PCR; TCRdb stores in-frame clones only, minus some. The repertoire holds about 33,000 clones, with 90% as singletons. The sample is drawn from a study of T cells in localized non-small cell lung cancer. Between the trimmed V and J ends, which lost 3 bases and 7 bases, there was a span of 13 bases. This CDR3 region has 15 residues. CDR1 is SGHAT and CDR2 is FQNNGV in the germline V gene. Study-wide results and caveats: T cell clonality was highest in uninvolved adjacent lung, above tumor.

The receptor was derived from a man aged 40 to 75 with stage I lung adenocarcinoma. The material sequenced was peripheral blood, taken before any cancer treatment. V is TRBV11-2 and J is TRBJ1-6; D possibly corresponds to TRBD1 (5 bases). CDR3 coding DNA: TGTGCCAGCAGCTTCGTGGGGCGATCAAATTCACCCCTCCACTTT. Translating gives CASSFVGRSNSPLHF.